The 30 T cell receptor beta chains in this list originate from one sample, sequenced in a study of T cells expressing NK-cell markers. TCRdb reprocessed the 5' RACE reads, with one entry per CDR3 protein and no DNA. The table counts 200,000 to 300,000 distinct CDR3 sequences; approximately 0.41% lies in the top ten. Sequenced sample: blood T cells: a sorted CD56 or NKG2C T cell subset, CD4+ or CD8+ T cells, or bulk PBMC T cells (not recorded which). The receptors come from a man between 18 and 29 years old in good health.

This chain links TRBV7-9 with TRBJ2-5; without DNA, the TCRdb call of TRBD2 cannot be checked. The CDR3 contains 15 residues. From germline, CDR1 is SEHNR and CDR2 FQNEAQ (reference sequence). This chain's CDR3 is CASSRSLAGGETQYF.

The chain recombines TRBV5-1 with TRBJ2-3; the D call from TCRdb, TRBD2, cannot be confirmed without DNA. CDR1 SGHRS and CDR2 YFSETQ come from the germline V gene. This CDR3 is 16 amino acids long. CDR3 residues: CASTSSLGSGPDTQYF. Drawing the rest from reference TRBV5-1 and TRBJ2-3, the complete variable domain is KAGVTQTPRYLIKTRGQQVTLSCSPISGHRSVSWYQQTPGQGLQFLFEYFSETQRNKGNFPGRFSGRQFSNSRSEMNVSTLELGDSALYLCASTSSLGSGPDTQYFGPGTRLTVL.

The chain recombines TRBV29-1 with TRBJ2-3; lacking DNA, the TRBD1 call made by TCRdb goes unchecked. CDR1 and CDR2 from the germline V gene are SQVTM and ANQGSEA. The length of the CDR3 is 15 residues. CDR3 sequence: CSDAERDRNTDTQYF.

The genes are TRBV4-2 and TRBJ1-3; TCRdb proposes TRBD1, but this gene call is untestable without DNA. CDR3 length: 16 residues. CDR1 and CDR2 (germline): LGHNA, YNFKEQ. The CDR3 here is CASSQDGANSGNTIYF.

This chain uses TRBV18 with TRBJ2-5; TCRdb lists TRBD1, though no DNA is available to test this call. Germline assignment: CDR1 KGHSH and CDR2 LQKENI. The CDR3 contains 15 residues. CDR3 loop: CASSPRGGKLETQYF. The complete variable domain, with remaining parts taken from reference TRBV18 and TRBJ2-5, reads NAGVMQNPRHLVRRRGQEARLRCSPMKGHSHVYWYRQLPEEGLKFMVYLQKENIIDESGMPKERFSAEFPKEGPSILRIQQVVRGDSAAYFCASSPRGGKLETQYFGPGTRLLVL.

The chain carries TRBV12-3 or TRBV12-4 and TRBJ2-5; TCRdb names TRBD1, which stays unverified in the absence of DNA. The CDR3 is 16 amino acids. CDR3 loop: CASSLRDRDMQETQYF.

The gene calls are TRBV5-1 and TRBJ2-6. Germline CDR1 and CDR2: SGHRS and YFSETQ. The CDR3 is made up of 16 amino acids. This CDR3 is CASSFALETGANVLTF.

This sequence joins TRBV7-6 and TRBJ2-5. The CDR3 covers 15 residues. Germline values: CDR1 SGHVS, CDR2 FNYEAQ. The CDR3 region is CASSLGSPRQETQYF.

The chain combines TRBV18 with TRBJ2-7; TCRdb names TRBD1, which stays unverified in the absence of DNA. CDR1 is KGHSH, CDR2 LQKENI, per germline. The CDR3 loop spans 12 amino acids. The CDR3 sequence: CASSPGGDEQYF.

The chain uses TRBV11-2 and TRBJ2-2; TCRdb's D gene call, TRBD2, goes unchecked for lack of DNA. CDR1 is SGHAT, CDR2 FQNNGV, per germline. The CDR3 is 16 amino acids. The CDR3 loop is CASSGTSGRWSGELFF.

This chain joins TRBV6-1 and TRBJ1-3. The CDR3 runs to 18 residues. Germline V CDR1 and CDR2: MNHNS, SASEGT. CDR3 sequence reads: CASSLSRGLAGSGNTIYF.

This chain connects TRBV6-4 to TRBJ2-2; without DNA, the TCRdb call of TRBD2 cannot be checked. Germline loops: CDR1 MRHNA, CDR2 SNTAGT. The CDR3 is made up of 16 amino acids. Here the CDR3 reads CASSANGLGATGELFF.

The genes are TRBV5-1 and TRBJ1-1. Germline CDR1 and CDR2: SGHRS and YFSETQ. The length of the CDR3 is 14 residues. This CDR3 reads CASSSNIQGPEAFF.

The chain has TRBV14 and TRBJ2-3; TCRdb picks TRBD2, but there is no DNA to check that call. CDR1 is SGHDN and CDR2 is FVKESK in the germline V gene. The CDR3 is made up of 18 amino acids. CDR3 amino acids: CASSPRTSAYSSTDTQYF.

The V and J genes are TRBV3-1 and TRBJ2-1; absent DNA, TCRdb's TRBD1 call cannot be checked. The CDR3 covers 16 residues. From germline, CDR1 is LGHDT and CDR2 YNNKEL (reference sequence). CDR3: CASSQTGAGSYNEQFF.

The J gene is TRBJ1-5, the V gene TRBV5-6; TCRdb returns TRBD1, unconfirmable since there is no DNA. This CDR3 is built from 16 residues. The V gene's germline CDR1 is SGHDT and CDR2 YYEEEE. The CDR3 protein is CASSLGTGYSNQPQHF.

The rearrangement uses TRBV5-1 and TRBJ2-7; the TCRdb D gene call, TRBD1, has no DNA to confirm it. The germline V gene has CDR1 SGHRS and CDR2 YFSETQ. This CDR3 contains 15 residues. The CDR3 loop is CASSMGPPLGSEQYF.

CDR3 loop: CSARDHLGQGRSYNEQFF. V and J are TRBV20-1 and TRBJ2-1; the D call from TCRdb, TRBD1, cannot be confirmed without DNA. CDR1 is DFQATT and CDR2 is SNEGSKA in the germline V gene (reference sequence). The CDR3 sequence is 18 residues long.

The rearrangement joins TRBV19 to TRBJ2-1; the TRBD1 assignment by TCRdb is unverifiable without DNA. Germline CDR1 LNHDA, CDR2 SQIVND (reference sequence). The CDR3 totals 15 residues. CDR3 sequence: CASSIVEAGIGEQFF.

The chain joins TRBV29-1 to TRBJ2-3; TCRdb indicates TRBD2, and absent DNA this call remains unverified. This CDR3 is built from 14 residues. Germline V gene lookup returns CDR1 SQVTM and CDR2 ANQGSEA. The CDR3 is CSVDPGLVVDTQYF.

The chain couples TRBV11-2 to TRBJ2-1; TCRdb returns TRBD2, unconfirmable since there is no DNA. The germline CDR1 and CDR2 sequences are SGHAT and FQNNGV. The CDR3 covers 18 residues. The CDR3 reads CASRPIRSSGRAHNEQFF.

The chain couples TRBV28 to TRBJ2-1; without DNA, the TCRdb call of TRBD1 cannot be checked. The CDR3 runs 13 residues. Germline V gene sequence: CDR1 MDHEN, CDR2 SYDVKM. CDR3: CASSSGQGYEQFF.

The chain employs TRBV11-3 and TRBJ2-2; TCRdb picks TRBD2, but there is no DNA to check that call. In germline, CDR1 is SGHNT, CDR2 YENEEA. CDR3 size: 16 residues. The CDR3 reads CASSPRASPNTGELFF.

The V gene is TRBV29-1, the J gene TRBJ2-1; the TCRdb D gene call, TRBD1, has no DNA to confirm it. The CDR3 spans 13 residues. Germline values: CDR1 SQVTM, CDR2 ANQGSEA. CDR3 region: CSVFGQGHNEQFF.

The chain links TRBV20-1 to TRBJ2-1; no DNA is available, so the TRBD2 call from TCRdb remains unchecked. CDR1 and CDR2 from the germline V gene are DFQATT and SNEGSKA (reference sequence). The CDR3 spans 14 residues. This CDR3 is CSARGLEVDDEQFF.

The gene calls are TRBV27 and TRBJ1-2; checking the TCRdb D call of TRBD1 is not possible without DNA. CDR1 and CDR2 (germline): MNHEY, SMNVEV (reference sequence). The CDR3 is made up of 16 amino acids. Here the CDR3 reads CASSYRDRGRGYGYTF.

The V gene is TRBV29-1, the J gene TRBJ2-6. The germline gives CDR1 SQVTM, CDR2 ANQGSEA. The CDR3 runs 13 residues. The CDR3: CSSQNSGANVLTF.

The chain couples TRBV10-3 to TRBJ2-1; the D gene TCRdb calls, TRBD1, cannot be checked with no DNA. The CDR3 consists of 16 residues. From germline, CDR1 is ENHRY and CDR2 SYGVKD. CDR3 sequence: CAISESTGTDYNEQFF.

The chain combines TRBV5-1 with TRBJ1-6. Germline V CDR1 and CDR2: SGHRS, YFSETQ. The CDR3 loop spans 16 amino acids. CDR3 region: CASSLDRSSYNSPLHF.

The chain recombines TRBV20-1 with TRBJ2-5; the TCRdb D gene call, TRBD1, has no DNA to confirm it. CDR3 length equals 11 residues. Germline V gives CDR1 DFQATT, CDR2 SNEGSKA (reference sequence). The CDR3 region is CSAGRGETQYF.